This entry describes one T cell receptor (beta chain). Antigen specificity is unknown. The entry originates in a study of blood T cells in healthy people across ages. Study results and limitations: Diversity was higher, and naive CD4+ cells more numerous, in long-lived donors than in aged donors.

The length of the CDR3 is 14 residues. Alongside a J-beta primer mix, a sample-barcoded 5' primer served in a second PCR lasting roughly 7 to 11 cycles. The authors tagged each cDNA molecule using a template-switch adaptor with 12 random nucleotides. TCRdb itself ran the 5' RACE reads through MiXCR, one entry per CDR3 protein. The table lists 1.5 million to 2 million distinct CDR3 sequences, roughly 30% of them singletons, with about 8% in the top ten. The clonotype originates from a woman between 25 and 40 years old in good health. V and J are TRBV21-1 and TRBJ1-5; whether TRBD1, the table's D call, matches the DNA was not checked. TRBV21-1 is classified as a pseudogene. Sequencing used blood. CDR3 DNA sequence: TGTGCCAACAGCAAAAGCCCTGGAAATCAGCCCCAGCATTTT. Translation gives CANSKSPGNQPQHF.